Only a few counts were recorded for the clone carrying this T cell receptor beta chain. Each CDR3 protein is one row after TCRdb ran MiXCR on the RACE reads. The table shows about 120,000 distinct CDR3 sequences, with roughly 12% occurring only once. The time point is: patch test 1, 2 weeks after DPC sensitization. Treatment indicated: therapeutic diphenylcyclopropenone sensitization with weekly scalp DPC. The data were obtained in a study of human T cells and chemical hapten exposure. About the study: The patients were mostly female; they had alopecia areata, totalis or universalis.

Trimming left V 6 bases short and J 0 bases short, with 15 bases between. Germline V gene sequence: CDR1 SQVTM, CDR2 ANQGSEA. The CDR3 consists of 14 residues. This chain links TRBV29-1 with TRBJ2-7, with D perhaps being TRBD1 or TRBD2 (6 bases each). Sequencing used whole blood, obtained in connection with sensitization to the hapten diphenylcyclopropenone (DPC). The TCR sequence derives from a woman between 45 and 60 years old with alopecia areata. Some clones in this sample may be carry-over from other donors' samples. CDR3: CSVGGSKISYEQYF. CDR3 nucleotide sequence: TGCAGCGTGGGGGGCAGCAAAATCTCCTACGAGCAGTACTTC.